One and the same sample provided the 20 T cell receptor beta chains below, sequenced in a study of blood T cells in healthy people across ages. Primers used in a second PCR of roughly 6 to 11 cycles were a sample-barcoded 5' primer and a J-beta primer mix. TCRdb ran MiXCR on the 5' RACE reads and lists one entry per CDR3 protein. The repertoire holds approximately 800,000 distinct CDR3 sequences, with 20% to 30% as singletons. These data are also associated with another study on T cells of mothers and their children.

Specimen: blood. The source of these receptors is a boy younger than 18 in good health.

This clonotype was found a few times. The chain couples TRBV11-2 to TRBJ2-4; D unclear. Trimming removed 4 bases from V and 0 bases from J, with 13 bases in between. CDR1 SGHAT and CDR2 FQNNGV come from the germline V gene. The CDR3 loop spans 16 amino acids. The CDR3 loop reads CASSSVSNLAKNIQYF. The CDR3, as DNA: TGTGCCAGCAGCTCCGTCAGTAACCTAGCCAAAAACATTCAGTACTTC. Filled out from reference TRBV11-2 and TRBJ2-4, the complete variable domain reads EAGVAQSPRYKIIEKRQSVAFWCNPISGHATLYWYQQILGQGPKLLIQFQNNGVVDDSQLPKDRFSAERLKGVDSTLKIQPAKLEDSAVYLCASSSVSNLAKNIQYFGAGTRLSVL.

CDR3 in amino acids: CASSLPQGRHEQFF. The CDR3 bases are TGTGCCAGCAGCTTGCCGCAGGGTAGGCATGAGCAGTTCTTC. This rearrangement joins TRBV5-6 to TRBJ2-1; D might be TRBD1 (5 bases). V was shortened by 1 base and J by 8 bases, with 13 bases between the two germline ends. Germline-derived CDR1 and CDR2 are SGHDT and YYEEEE. There are 14 residues in the CDR3.

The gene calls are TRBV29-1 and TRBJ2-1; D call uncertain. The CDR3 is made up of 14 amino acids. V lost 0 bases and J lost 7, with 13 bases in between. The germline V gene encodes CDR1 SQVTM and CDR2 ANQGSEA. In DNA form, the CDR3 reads TGCAGCGTTGAAGATGGACCAGACCGTAATGAGCAGTTCTTC. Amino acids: CSVEDGPDRNEQFF.

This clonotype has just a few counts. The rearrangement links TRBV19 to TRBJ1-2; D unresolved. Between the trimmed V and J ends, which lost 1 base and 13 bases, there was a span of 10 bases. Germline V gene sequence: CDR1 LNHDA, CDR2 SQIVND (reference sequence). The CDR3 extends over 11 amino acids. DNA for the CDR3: TGTGCCAGTAGTATAGCTGGGTCGTTCACCTTC. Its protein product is CASSIAGSFTF. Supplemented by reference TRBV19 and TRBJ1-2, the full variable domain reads DGGITQSPKYLFRKEGQNVTLSCEQNLNHDAMYWYRQDPGQGLRLIYYSQIVNDFQKGDIAEGYSVSREKKESFPLTVTSAQKNPTAFYLCASSIAGSFTFGSGTRLTVV.

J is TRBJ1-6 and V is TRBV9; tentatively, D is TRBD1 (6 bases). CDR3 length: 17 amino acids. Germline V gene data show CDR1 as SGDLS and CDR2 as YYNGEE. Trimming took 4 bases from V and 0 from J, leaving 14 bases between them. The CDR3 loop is CASSLAKGGSYNSPLHF. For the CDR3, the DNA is TGTGCCAGCAGCTTGGCCAAGGGGGGCTCCTATAATTCACCCCTCCACTTT.

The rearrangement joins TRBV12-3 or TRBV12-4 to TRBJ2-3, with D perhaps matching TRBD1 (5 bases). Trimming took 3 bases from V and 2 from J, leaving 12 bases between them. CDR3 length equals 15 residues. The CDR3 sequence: CASSFDSLLTDTQYF. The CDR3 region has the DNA TGTGCCAGCAGTTTTGACAGCCTTCTCACAGATACGCAGTATTTT.

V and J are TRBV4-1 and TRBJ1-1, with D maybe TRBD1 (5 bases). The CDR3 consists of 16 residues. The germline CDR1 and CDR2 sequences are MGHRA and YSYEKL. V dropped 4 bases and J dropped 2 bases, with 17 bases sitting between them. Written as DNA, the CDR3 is TGCGCCAGCAGCCCCAACCCTCTGGGGACCAACACTGAAGCTTTCTTT. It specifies CASSPNPLGTNTEAFF.

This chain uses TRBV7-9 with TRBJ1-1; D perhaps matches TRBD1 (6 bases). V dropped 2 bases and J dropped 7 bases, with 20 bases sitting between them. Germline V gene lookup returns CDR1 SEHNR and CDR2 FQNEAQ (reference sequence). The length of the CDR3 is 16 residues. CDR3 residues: CASSLILDRGAIEAFF. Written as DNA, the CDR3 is TGTGCCAGCAGCTTAATCCTGGACAGAGGCGCGATTGAAGCTTTCTTT.

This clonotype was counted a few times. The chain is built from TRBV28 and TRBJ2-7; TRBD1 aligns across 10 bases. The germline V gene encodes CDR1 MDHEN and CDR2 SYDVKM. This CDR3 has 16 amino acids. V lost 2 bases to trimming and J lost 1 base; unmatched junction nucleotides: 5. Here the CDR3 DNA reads TGTGCCAGCAGTTTACCTATGGGACAGGGGTCCTACGAGCAGTACTTC. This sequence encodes CASSLPMGQGSYEQYF.

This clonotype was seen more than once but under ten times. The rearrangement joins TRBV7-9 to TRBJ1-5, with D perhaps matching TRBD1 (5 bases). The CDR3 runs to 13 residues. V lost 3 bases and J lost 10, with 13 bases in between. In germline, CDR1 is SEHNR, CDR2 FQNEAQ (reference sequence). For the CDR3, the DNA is TGTGCCAGCAGCTTGAATCAGGGCAGACCCCAGCATTTT. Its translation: CASSLNQGRPQHF. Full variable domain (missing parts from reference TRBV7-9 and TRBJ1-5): DTGVSQNPRHKITKRGQNVTFRCDPISEHNRLYWYRQTLGQGPEFLTYFQNEAQLEKSRLLSDRFSAERPKGSFSTLEIQRTEQGDSAMYLCASSLNQGRPQHFGDGTRLSIL.

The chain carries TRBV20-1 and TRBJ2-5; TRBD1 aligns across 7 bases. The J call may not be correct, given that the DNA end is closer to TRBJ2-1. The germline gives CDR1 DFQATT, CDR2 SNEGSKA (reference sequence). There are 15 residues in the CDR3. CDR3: CSAGKPGQEYNEQFF. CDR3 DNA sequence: TGCAGTGCTGGGAAACCAGGACAGGAATACAATGAGCAGTTCTTC.

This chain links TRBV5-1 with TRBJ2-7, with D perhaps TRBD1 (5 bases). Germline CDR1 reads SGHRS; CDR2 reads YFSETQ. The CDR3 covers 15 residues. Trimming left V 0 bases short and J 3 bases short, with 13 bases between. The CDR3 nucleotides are TGCGCCAGCAGCTTGGAGGCAGGGTCGTACTACGAGCAGTACTTC. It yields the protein CASSLEAGSYYEQYF.

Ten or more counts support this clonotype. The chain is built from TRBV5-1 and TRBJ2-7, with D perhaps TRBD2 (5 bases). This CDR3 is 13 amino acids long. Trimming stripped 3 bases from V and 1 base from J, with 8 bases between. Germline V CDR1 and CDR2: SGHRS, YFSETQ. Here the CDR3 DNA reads TGCGCCAGCAGCTCCGGGATTTCCTACGAGCAGTACTTC. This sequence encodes CASSSGISYEQYF. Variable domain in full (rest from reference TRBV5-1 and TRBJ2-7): KAGVTQTPRYLIKTRGQQVTLSCSPISGHRSVSWYQQTPGQGLQFLFEYFSETQRNKGNFPGRFSGRQFSNSRSEMNVSTLELGDSALYLCASSSGISYEQYFGPGTRLTVT.

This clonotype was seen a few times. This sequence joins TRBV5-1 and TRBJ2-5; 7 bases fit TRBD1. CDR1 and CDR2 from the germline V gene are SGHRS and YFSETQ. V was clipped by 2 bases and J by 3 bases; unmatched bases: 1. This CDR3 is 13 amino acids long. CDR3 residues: CASSFQGEETQYF. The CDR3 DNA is TGCGCCAGCAGCTTTCAGGGGGAAGAGACCCAGTACTTC.

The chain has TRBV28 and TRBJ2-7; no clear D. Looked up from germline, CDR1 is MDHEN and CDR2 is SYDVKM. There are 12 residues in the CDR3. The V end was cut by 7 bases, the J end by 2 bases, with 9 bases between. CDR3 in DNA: TGTGCCAGCAATGACGAGGCCTACGAGCAGTACTTC. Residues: CASNDEAYEQYF. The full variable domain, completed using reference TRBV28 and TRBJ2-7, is DVKVTQSSRYLVKRTGEKVFLECVQDMDHENMFWYRQDPGLGLRLIYFSYDVKMKEKGDIPEGYSVSREKKERFSLILESASTNQTSMYLCASNDEAYEQYFGPGTRLTVT.

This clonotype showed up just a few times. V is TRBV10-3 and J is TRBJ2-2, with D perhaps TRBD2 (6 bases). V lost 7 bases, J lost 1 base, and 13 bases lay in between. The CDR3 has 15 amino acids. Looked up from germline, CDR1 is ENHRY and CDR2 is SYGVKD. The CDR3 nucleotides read TGTGCCATCAATTCCGGGACTCTGAACACCGGGGAGCTGTTTTTT. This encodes CAINSGTLNTGELFF.

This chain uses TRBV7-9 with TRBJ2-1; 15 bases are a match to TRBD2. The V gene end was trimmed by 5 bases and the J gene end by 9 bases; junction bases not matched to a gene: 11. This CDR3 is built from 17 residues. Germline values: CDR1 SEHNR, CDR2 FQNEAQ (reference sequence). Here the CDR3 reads CASSRARTSGGALEQFF. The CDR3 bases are TGTGCCAGCAGCAGGGCCCGGACTAGCGGGGGGGCCCTTGAGCAGTTCTTC. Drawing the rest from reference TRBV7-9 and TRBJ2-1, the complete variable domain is DTGVSQNPRHKITKRGQNVTFRCDPISEHNRLYWYRQTLGQGPEFLTYFQNEAQLEKSRLLSDRFSAERPKGSFSTLEIQRTEQGDSAMYLCASSRARTSGGALEQFFGPGTRLTVL.

Here the CDR3 reads CASSSQGGKGNTEAFF. CDR3 nucleotides: TGTGCCAGCAGCTCCCAGGGGGGGAAGGGAAACACTGAAGCTTTCTTT. This chain joins TRBV12-3 or TRBV12-4 and TRBJ1-1; TRBD1 matches 7 bases. V lost 6 bases to trimming and J lost 2 bases; unmatched junction nucleotides: 12. The CDR3 runs 16 residues.

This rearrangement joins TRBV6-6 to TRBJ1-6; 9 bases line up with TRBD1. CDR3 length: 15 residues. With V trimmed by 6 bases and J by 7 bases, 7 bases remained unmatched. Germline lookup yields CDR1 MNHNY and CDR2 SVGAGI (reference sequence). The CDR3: CASSPRDRDNSPLHF. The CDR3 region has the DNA TGTGCCAGCAGCCCACGGGACAGGGACAATTCACCCCTCCACTTT.

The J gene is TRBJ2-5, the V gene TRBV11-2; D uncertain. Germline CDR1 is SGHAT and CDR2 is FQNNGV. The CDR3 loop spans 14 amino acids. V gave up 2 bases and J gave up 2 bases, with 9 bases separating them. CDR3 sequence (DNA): TGTGCCAGCAGCTTAAGCGCGGTACAAGAGACCCAGTACTTC. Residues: CASSLSAVQETQYF.